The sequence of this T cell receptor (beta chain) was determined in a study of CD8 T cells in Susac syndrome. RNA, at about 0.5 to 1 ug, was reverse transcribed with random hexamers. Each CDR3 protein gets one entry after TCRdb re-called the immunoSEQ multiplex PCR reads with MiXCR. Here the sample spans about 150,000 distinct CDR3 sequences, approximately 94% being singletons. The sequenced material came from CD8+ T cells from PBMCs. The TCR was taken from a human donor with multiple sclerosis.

The CDR3 region is CATEGNEAFF. The CDR3 DNA is TGTGCCACCGAGGGAAATGAAGCTTTCTTT. V and J are TRBV6-5 and TRBJ1-1; D call uncertain. Trimming shortened V by 10 bases and J by 7 bases, and 10 bases separated the two germline ends. The CDR3 has 10 residues. Germline CDR1 is MNHEY and CDR2 is SVGAGI.